Below, 18 T cell receptor beta chains from the same sample are listed, as sequenced in a study of CD8+CD57+ T cells in acquired aplastic anemia. Genomic DNA acted as the template from which TCR beta VDJ combination and CDR3 sequence profiling were carried out. TCRdb processed the reads anew with MiXCR; each CDR3 protein has one entry. The sample consists of some 170,000 distinct CDR3 sequences, roughly 48% of them appearing once. The sample comprised sorted CD4+, CD8+, or CD8+CD57+ T cells (not recorded which) from PBMCs. Every receptor here comes from a human donor in good health.

This clonotype occurred many times. V is TRBV5-1 and J is TRBJ1-5; D is perhaps TRBD1 (5 bases). CDR1 is SGHRS, CDR2 YFSETQ, per germline. V was pared by 0 bases and J by 8 bases, with 12 bases between. CDR3 size: 14 residues. CDR3 nucleotide sequence: TGCGCCAGCAGCTTGGAGGCAGGGAGTGAGCCCCAGCATTTT. Residues: CASSLEAGSEPQHF. The full variable domain, rest sourced from reference TRBV5-1 and TRBJ1-5, is KAGVTQTPRYLIKTRGQQVTLSCSPISGHRSVSWYQQTPGQGLQFLFEYFSETQRNKGNFPGRFSGRQFSNSRSEMNVSTLELGDSALYLCASSLEAGSEPQHFGDGTRLSIL.

V usage is TRBV10-3 and J usage is TRBJ2-1; a weak D match, TRBD2 (7 bases). This CDR3 spans 15 amino acids. Germline V gene lookup returns CDR1 ENHRY and CDR2 SYGVKD. The ends were cut back, 11 bases at V and 12 bases at J, with 29 bases in the middle. CDR3 coding DNA: TGTGCCGTCGGAACGGGGGGCCCTTCCACAGATACGCAGTTCTTC. Translating gives CAVGTGGPSTDTQFF.

CDR3: CAWSSGQFEKLFF. The CDR3 DNA reads as TGTGCCTGGAGCTCGGGACAATTTGAAAAACTGTTTTTT. The J gene is TRBJ1-4, the V gene TRBV30; D might be TRBD1 (6 bases). Germline values: CDR1 GTSNPN, CDR2 SVGIG (reference sequence). Trimming cost V 3 bases and J 7 bases, with 12 bases left between them. This CDR3 is built from 13 residues.

This chain links TRBV25-1 with TRBJ1-6; TRBD1 might be the D (5 bases). V was shortened by 4 bases and J by 4 bases, with 14 bases between the two germline ends. The CDR3 is 16 amino acids. The germline V gene has CDR1 MGHDK and CDR2 SYGVNS. The CDR3: CASSARSTDYNSPLHF. The DNA for the CDR3 is TGTGCCAGCAGTGCTCGATCGACAGATTATAATTCACCCCTCCACTTT.

The chain couples TRBV7-2 to TRBJ2-5; tentatively, D is TRBD2 (6 bases). Germline CDR1 is SGHTA and CDR2 is FQGNSA. The CDR3 is 14 residues long. Trimming left V 5 bases short and J 4 bases short, with 14 bases between. CDR3 region: CASSPRTNPETQYF. In nucleotides, the CDR3 is TGTGCCAGCAGCCCTCGGACTAACCCAGAGACCCAGTACTTC.

CDR3 sequence (DNA): TGCAGCGTGATGACAGGGTTCAACACTGAAGCTTTCTTT. Translation gives CSVMTGFNTEAFF. The chain uses TRBV29-1 and TRBJ1-1; 7 bases fit TRBD1. The CDR3 has 13 residues. V lost 6 bases, J lost 2 bases, and 6 bases stayed unmatched. Germline lookup yields CDR1 SQVTM and CDR2 ANQGSEA.

The chain couples TRBV5-8 to TRBJ2-7; D might be TRBD2 (5 bases). CDR3 size: 12 residues. The germline CDR1 and CDR2 sequences are SGHTS and YDEGEE. Trimming removed 2 bases from V and 7 bases from J, with 10 bases in between. This CDR3 reads CASSLSPGEQYF. DNA for the CDR3: TGTGCCAGCAGCTTATCCCCGGGGGAGCAGTACTTC.

The chain has TRBV24-1 and TRBJ1-6, with no clear D. This CDR3 comprises 14 residues. Germline V lookup: CDR1 KGHDR, CDR2 SFDVKD. V lost 0 bases, J lost 6 bases, and 5 bases lay in between. The CDR3: CATSDLQANSPLHF. The CDR3 DNA sequence: TGTGCCACCAGTGATTTGCAAGCTAATTCACCCCTCCACTTT.

V is TRBV10-3 and J is TRBJ2-7; D uncertain. The CDR3 covers 11 residues. V lost 5 bases and J 3 bases, leaving 5 bases between the germline ends. CDR1 is ENHRY, CDR2 SYGVKD, per germline. The CDR3: CAISPNYEQYF. In nucleotides, the CDR3 is TGTGCCATCAGTCCCAACTACGAGCAGTACTTC.

On this clonotype: This likely comes from a read error, as the CDR3 has no conserved phenylalanine or tryptophan at its end. This chain uses TRBV11-2 with TRBJ2-1; the D is unclear. The germline V gene encodes CDR1 SGHAT and CDR2 FQNNGV. The CDR3 covers 15 residues. As DNA, the CDR3 is TGCGCCAGCAGCTCAACAGAGAAACCCTACAATGAGCAGTTCCTC. This encodes CASSSTEKPYNEQFL.

This clonotype was counted many times. The chain combines TRBV10-3 with TRBJ2-3; D is unresolved. The CDR3 extends over 12 amino acids. Germline V gives CDR1 ENHRY, CDR2 SYGVKD. V was pared by 2 bases and J by 5 bases, with 5 bases between. As DNA, the CDR3 is TGTGCCATCAGTGAGCAAGGAGATACGCAGTATTTT. Its protein is CAISEQGDTQYF.

This clonotype has more than one count but fewer than ten. The rearrangement uses TRBV19 and TRBJ2-7; tentative D call: TRBD1 (7 bases). The CDR3 extends over 13 amino acids. V was pared by 5 bases and J by 2 bases, with 10 bases between. The germline V gene encodes CDR1 LNHDA and CDR2 SQIVND (reference sequence). In DNA form, the CDR3 reads TGTGCCAGTAGTCGGAGGGGGCCCTACGAGCAGTACTTC. This gives the protein CASSRRGPYEQYF.

There are a few counts of this clonotype. The V call is TRBV3-1, the J call TRBJ1-4; TRBD1 might be the D (5 bases). CDR3 length: 16 residues. Germline CDR1 is LGHDT and CDR2 is YNNKEL (reference sequence). V dropped 0 bases and J dropped 8 bases, with 16 bases sitting between them. The DNA for the CDR3 is TGTGCCAGCAGCCAAGATGGGGCACTTCGGGGGGAAAAACTGTTTTTT. Encoded protein: CASSQDGALRGEKLFF.

This clonotype appeared many times. The chain combines TRBV20-1 with TRBJ2-2, with 7 nucleotides matching TRBD1. Germline CDR1 and CDR2: DFQATT and SNEGSKA (reference sequence). The length of the CDR3 is 15 residues. The ends lost 6 bases at V and 5 bases at J; junction bases unmatched: 12. The CDR3 nucleotides read TGCAGTGCCGAAGACAGGGCCCAGACAACCGGGGAGCTGTTTTTT. Translating it yields CSAEDRAQTTGELFF.

V gene TRBV29-1 combines with J gene TRBJ1-1; D gene uncertain. The CDR3 totals 10 residues. Germline CDR1 and CDR2: SQVTM and ANQGSEA. V was pared by 4 bases and J by 7 bases, with 7 bases between. As DNA, the CDR3 is TGCAGCGTTGTCGAATATGAAGCTTTCTTT. It codes for CSVVEYEAFF. The full variable domain, in which reference TRBV29-1 and TRBJ1-1 provide the parts outside the CDR3, is SAVISQKPSRDICQRGTSLTIQCQVDSQVTMMFWYRQQPGQSLTLIATANQGSEATYESGFVIDKFPISRPNLTFSTLTVSNMSPEDSSIYLCSVVEYEAFFGQGTRLTVV.

This clonotype occurred many times. The chain is built from TRBV19 and TRBJ1-4, with 7 bases lining up with TRBD1. The CDR3 runs to 14 residues. CDR1 is LNHDA, CDR2 SQIVND, per germline (reference sequence). After removal of 1 base from V and 6 bases from J, the junction contained 2 bases not matched to a gene. CDR3 nucleotides: TGTGCCAGTAGTATAGGTACAGGGGATGAAAAACTGTTTTTT. This sequence encodes CASSIGTGDEKLFF.

The table lists this clonotype with a few counts. This chain joins TRBV5-5 and TRBJ1-3; 12 nucleotides align to TRBD1. With 5 bases clipped from V and 3 bases from J, the junction kept 6 bases outside the gene matches. The CDR3 is 16 residues long. Germline CDR1 is SGHKS and CDR2 is YYEKEE (reference sequence). The CDR3 DNA sequence: TGTGCCAGCAGTCGGGGACAGGGGGCTAGTGGAAACACCATATATTTT. Its protein product is CASSRGQGASGNTIYF.

The chain links TRBV19 to TRBJ1-4, with D maybe TRBD1 (6 bases). The CDR3 covers 17 residues. Deletions cut 9 bases from V and 3 bases from J, with 23 bases between. The germline CDR1 and CDR2 sequences are LNHDA and SQIVND (reference sequence). CDR3 nucleotides: TGTGCCAGCAAAAGCCGGGGGGCTCCTGGAGCTAATGAAAAACTGTTTTTT. This sequence encodes CASKSRGAPGANEKLFF.